This T cell receptor (beta chain) was documented in a study of cytomegalovirus exposure and HLA in healthy donors. Study-wide results and limits: In a later analysis, CMV-associated beta chains were mostly HLA-associated, it appeared.

For this clone: What it binds is not known.

Losses at the gene ends were 4 bases for V and 3 bases for J; bases not matched to a gene: 6. The CDR3 covers 15 residues. Germline CDR1 is SGHRS and CDR2 is YFSETQ. Both 60 Vbeta primers and 13 Jbeta primers went into the PCR. Authors' data handling: Counted up in a later analysis, unique TCR beta chains came to approximately 83 million, with around 12 million shared. Repertoires were generated with immunoSEQ multiplex PCR, while TCRdb's copy carries only in-frame clones and drops some. Clone size and the V and J calls come from that table; the DNA yielded D and trimming. The data contain approximately 150,000 clones, roughly 76% of them seen just once; the ten biggest clones take up under 1.5%. Likely unrecorded immune exposures existed in these nominally healthy donors.

The chain links TRBV5-1 to TRBJ2-7; 11 bases match TRBD2. The sequencing sample was made of PBMCs. This sequence was found in a man in his sixties in good health and CMV-seronegative. DNA for the CDR3: TGCGCCAGCAGCGCCTCCGGGACTAGCGGCTACGAGCAGTACTTC. As protein: CASSASGTSGYEQYF.